This record looks at one TCR beta chain sequence and its context. This record comes from a study of blood T cell repertoires in COVID-19. Study-wide context: Spain, Italy and the United States supplied samples that represented acute and convalescent COVID-19.

V lost 0 bases and J 3 bases, leaving 19 bases between the germline ends. There are 17 residues in the CDR3. Germline CDR1 and CDR2: SGDLS and YYNGEE. Sequencing used immunoSEQ multiplex PCR; TCRdb keeps in-frame clones, though not all of them. The repertoire holds 150,000 to 200,000 clones, with roughly 85% as singletons. The chain carries TRBV9 and TRBJ2-7; weak D call: TRBD1 (5 bases). This clonotype originated in a man aged 55-75 years with acute or convalescent COVID-19. The sample was peripheral blood. The CDR3 sequence is CASSVGISRQGYYEQYF. DNA for the CDR3: TGTGCCAGCAGCGTAGGCATATCACGGCAGGGCTACTACGAGCAGTACTTC. Combining the CDR3 with reference TRBV9 and TRBJ2-7 gives the whole variable domain DSGVTQTPKHLITATGQRVTLRCSPRSGDLSVYWYQQSLDQGLQFLIQYYNGEERAKGNILERFSAQQFPDLHSELNLSSLELGDSALYFCASSVGISRQGYYEQYFGPGTRLTVT.